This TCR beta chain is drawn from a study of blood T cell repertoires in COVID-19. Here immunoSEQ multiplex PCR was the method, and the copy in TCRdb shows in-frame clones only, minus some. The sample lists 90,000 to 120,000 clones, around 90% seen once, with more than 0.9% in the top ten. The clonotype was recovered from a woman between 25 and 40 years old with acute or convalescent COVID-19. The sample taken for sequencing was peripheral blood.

The CDR3 nucleotides are TGTGCCAGTAGATCTGCAGATACGCAGTATTTT. This sequence encodes CASRSADTQYF. The chain combines TRBV19 with TRBJ2-3; no clear D gene. V dropped 6 bases and J dropped 4 bases, with 5 bases sitting between them. Germline V gene sequence: CDR1 LNHDA, CDR2 SQIVND (reference sequence). This CDR3 contains 11 residues.